This entry concerns a single T cell receptor (beta chain). The sample is drawn from a study of T cell changes during pregnancy in multiple sclerosis. Clones were sequenced by immunoSEQ multiplex PCR, and TCRdb holds only the in-frame ones, with some missing. The repertoire holds about 69,000 clones, with approximately 92% as singletons. The CDR3 length is 15 residues. The V and J ends lost 9 bases and 4 bases, in that order; junction bases with no gene match: 14. The V gene's germline CDR1 is LNHNV and CDR2 YYDKDF (reference sequence). This clonotype was sampled from a female donor in good health, enrolled as a control in a pregnancy study. The specimen was peripheral blood, collected in the third trimester of pregnancy. The V and J genes are TRBV15 and TRBJ1-2, with 7 bases lining up with TRBD1. Here the CDR3 DNA reads TGTGCCACAAGGGCCCGTGAGGACAGGAGCTATGGCTACACCTTC. It yields the protein CATRAREDRSYGYTF.